Here is one T cell receptor (beta chain) with its context. The sample holds other DNA sequences that translate to the same CDR3. The sample originates from a study of T cell responses to AZD1222 COVID-19 vaccine. Sequenced by immunoSEQ multiplex PCR; TCRdb stores in-frame clones only, minus some. This sample has more than 150,000 clones; 87% occur once, and the top ten carry under 3.5%. This sequence originates from an adult in good health. The material sequenced was peripheral blood, taken on day 0 of MenACWY control vaccination.

CDR3 sequence: CASSQVGGSYEQYF. CDR3 in DNA: TGTGCCAGCAGCCAAGTCGGGGGGTCCTACGAGCAGTACTTC. This chain uses TRBV14 with TRBJ2-7, with 7 bases matching TRBD2. Per germline, CDR1 SGHDN and CDR2 FVKESK. Unmatched junction bases numbered 1, after V lost 1 base and J lost 1 base. This CDR3 is 14 amino acids long. The full variable domain, in which reference TRBV14 and TRBJ2-7 provide the parts outside the CDR3, is EAGVTQFPSHSVIEKGQTVTLRCDPISGHDNLYWYRRVMGKEIKFLLHFVKESKQDESGMPNNRFLAERTGGTYSTLKVQPAELEDSGVYFCASSQVGGSYEQYFGPGTRLTVT.